The 8 T cell receptor beta chains below were found in one sample sequenced in a study of beta chain features in type 1 diabetes. Expressed TCRB transcripts were sequenced, since all the RNA that had been isolated was reverse transcribed. The data were produced by immunoSEQ multiplex PCR, yet TCRdb's version contains in-frame clones alone and is incomplete. The sample yields 150,000 to 200,000 clones, 7% to 9.5% seen once. Study-level results: Significant though moderate, a shortening of TCRB CDR3s appeared in all four CD4+ subsets of Type 1 diabetes patients.

For these TCRs, the target antigens are not known. Sequencing was performed on central memory CD4+ T cells from blood. Receptors originate from a woman in her thirties with type 1 diabetes.

This clone was counted only a few times. The V and J genes are TRBV5-6 and TRBJ2-6; 7 nucleotides agree with TRBD1. The CDR3 is 18 residues long. The germline CDR1 and CDR2 sequences are SGHDT and YYEEEE. J gave up 2 bases and V 6 bases, and 14 bases lay outside the gene matches. The CDR3 coding sequence is TGTGCCAGCAACCCTGGGACAGCTTCGAGCACTGGGGCCAACGTCCTGACTTTC. Protein product: CASNPGTASSTGANVLTF.

This clone was counted only a few times. The chain carries TRBV11-3 and TRBJ1-1; weak D call: TRBD1 (6 bases). This CDR3 comprises 16 residues. The V gene's germline CDR1 is SGHNT and CDR2 YENEEA. V lost 6 bases and J 0 bases, leaving 17 bases between the germline ends. This CDR3 reads CASRSRAGAMNTEAFF. CDR3 in DNA: TGTGCCAGCAGGTCCCGTGCAGGGGCAATGAACACTGAAGCTTTCTTT. Drawing the rest from reference TRBV11-3 and TRBJ1-1, the complete variable domain is EAGVVQSPRYKIIEKKQPVAFWCNPISGHNTLYWYLQNLGQGPELLIRYENEEAVDDSQLPKDRFSAERLKGVDSTLKIQPAELGDSAVYLCASRSRAGAMNTEAFFGQGTRLTVV.

This clone was recorded a few times. The chain employs TRBV4-1 and TRBJ1-3; no clear D gene. Germline loops: CDR1 MGHRA, CDR2 YSYEKL. V was trimmed by 6 bases and J by 2 bases, leaving 14 bases between them. The CDR3 is made up of 15 amino acids. The CDR3, as DNA: TGCGCCAGCAGGCTCGGCAGGATGACTGGAAACACCATATATTTT. It specifies CASRLGRMTGNTIYF.

This clone was observed a handful of times. The chain combines TRBV19 with TRBJ2-6; 12 nucleotides match TRBD2. CDR3 length: 16 residues. Germline V CDR1 and CDR2: LNHDA, SQIVND (reference sequence). Losses at the gene ends were 10 bases for V and 2 bases for J; bases not matched to a gene: 6. CDR3: CATNPSGRAGANVLTF. CDR3 sequence (DNA): TGTGCCACGAATCCTAGCGGGAGGGCTGGGGCCAACGTCCTGACTTTC.

V and J are TRBV6-6 and TRBJ2-1; D remains ambiguous. CDR1 is MNHNY, CDR2 SVGAGI, per germline (reference sequence). V dropped 7 bases and J dropped 0 bases, with 16 bases sitting between them. The CDR3 sequence is 16 residues long. The CDR3 DNA sequence: TGTGCCAGCACGGGTACGGCCGCCTCCTCCTACAATGAGCAGTTCTTC. It yields the protein CASTGTAASSYNEQFF.

V and J are TRBV25-1 and TRBJ2-3; 8 bases are a match to TRBD1. The CDR3 has 17 amino acids. Trimming at V came to 1 base and at J to 1 base, leaving 7 bases not matched to a gene. Germline V gene data show CDR1 as MGHDK and CDR2 as SYGVNS. The CDR3 DNA sequence: TGTGCCAGCAGTGAATTGGGCAGGGGGCCGGGCACAGATACGCAGTATTTT. Translating it yields CASSELGRGPGTDTQYF.

This chain joins TRBV25-1 and TRBJ2-1, with 11 bases lining up with TRBD2. The V and J ends lost 6 bases and 8 bases, in that order; junction bases with no gene match: 6. CDR1 is MGHDK, CDR2 SYGVNS, per germline. The CDR3 has 14 residues. CDR3 in DNA: TGTGCCAGCAGGACTAGCGGGGCCGAGTATGAGCAGTTCTTC. It is translated as CASRTSGAEYEQFF.

This chain connects TRBV7-3 to TRBJ2-1; D is unresolved. CDR3 length: 13 amino acids. Between the trimmed V and J ends, which lost 7 bases and 8 bases, there was a span of 15 bases. Germline-derived CDR1 and CDR2 are SGHTA and FQGTGA. In DNA, the CDR3 is TGTGCCAGCAAGTGGAGTAGTCTGGATGAGCAGTTCTTC. Its protein product is CASKWSSLDEQFF.